The present T cell receptor (beta chain) was sequenced within a study of Graves' ophthalmopathy and Graves' hyperthyroidism. This clonotype has ten or more counts. Its target is not known. Beta-chain TCR CDR3 regions were amplified from RNA transcripts. HTBI primers served in a first-round RT-PCR, which a second-round multiplex PCR followed. TCRdb used MiXCR to reprocess the multiplex PCR reads, holding one entry per CDR3 protein. The repertoire consists of over 200,000 distinct CDR3 sequences, with approximately 29% occurring once and the leading ten covering approximately 9.6%. The study's findings and limits: Ophthalmopathy progression was predicted by the model at about 70% sensitivity and under 75% specificity. A majority of expanded thyroid clonotypes exceeding 0.001 frequency were likewise present in blood.

From germline, CDR1 is DFQATT and CDR2 SNEGSKA (reference sequence). V lost 5 bases and J lost 4, with 17 bases in between. The CDR3 length is 14 residues. The sequence derives from a man between 45 and 60 years old with Graves' ophthalmopathy. Specimen: peripheral blood. The rearrangement joins TRBV20-1 to TRBJ1-2; possibly TRBD1 for D (5 bases). This chain's CDR3 is CSARAAGEFYGYTF. The CDR3 DNA sequence: TGCAGTGCTCGCGCGGCGGGGGAATTCTATGGCTACACCTTC.